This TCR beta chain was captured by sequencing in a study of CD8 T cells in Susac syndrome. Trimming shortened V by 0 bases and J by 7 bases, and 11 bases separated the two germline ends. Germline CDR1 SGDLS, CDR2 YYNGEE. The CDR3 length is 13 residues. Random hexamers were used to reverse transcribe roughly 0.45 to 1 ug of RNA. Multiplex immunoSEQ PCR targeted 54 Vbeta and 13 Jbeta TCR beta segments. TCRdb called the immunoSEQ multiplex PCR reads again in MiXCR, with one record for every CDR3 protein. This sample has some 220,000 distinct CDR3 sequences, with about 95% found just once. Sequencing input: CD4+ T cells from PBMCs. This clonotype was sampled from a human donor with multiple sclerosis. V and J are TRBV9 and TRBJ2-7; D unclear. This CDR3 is CASSVDSSREQYF. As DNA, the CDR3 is TGTGCCAGCAGCGTAGATTCAAGCCGGGAGCAGTACTTC.